This TCR beta chain was obtained from a study of T cells in tumors after PD-1 blockade. Study-level information: Treatment was either pembrolizumab 200 mg every 3 weeks or cemiplimab 350 mg every 2 weeks. Daily vismodegib 150 mg continued in a subset of anti-PD-1-treated patients.

A word on this clone: Antigen specificity is unknown.

The assay was immunoSEQ multiplex PCR, and TCRdb's table has in-frame clones only and misses some. This table has about 15,000 clones, approximately 80% appearing once. V lost 5 bases and J 6 bases, leaving 14 bases between the germline ends. CDR1 and CDR2 from the germline V gene are LNHDA and SQIVND (reference sequence). The CDR3 sequence is 14 residues long. The study, taken as a whole, reports: Peripheral recruitment is suggested, as some novel exhausted tumor clones were in pre-treatment blood.

This TCR came from a human donor with basal cell carcinoma. Material: PBMCs, obtained after anti-PD-1 treatment. V gene TRBV19 combines with J gene TRBJ2-1; D is perhaps TRBD1 (7 bases). The CDR3 protein is CASSGLQGGNEQFF. As DNA, the CDR3 is TGTGCCAGTAGTGGCCTGCAGGGGGGCAATGAGCAGTTCTTC.